Sequencing of this T cell receptor beta chain was carried out in a study of blood T cell repertoires in COVID-19 (dated by TCRdb to 2018 to 2020). Study-wide context: Samples covering the acute and convalescent phases of COVID-19 were provided by collaborators in the United States, Italy and Spain. The prospective study material was composed of cDNA or gDNA derived from T cells, B-cell-depleted T cells, or PBMCs. Subjects who had been exposed to COVID-19, were actively infected with it, or had recovered from it provided the deeply sampled blood TCRbeta repertoires that made up the dataset. A freely available public database, intended as a resource for researchers studying the immune response to SARS-CoV-2, is where the repertoires were released. The samples were drawn from two sources: the first 160 participants of the ongoing ImmuneRACE study, and fewer than 1,500 subjects contributed by 6 global collaborators. A de-identified subject ID, COVID-19 status, age in years and sex were almost always included in the sample metadata. HLA class I and class II types, where available, came from metadata supplied by the sample provider rather than from assay-based typing.

At one collaborating source in Seattle, patients were enrolled during active infection and were followed longitudinally through the course of disease. The collaborating institutions used their own protocols to collect whole blood in K2EDTA tubes. For TCRbeta analysis, collaborators shipped samples as frozen whole blood, isolated PBMCs, or DNA extracted from either of those sample types. On the study overall, not on this receptor specifically: How much clinical and demographic metadata was included differed by source and by participant, and the metadata was provided uncurated.

Trimming leaves V shorter by 1 base and J shorter by 4 bases, with the junction holding 4 bases beyond the gene matches. Measured from the cysteine to the phenylalanine, the CDR3 is 14 residues long. The read is trimmed to its CDR3 DNA, 42 bases read in frame from base 1. CDR1 and CDR2 were assigned from the germline V gene as SGHRS and YFSETQ. Points on this clone: Its antigen is currently not known. Base qualities are not at hand, and no much larger clone is one base apart.

TCRbeta CDR3 regions were amplified from genomic DNA using the immunoSEQ Assay, a bias-controlled multiplex PCR. The authors processed their data as follows. The number of nucleated cells in each sample was estimated from the amplification of reference gene primers within the assay. Sequence reads were collapsed and filtered to measure the absolute abundance of every unique TCRbeta CDR3 rearrangement. For each sample, productive Simpson clonality was calculated by taking the square root of Simpson's diversity index across productive rearrangements. TCRdb re-hosts the immuneACCESS table, in-frame sequences only. Its copies lack some clones; in the studies checked, an unresolved V gene accounts for under half of them, and the cause for the rest is not known. Clone size and the V and J calls come from that table; the DNA yielded D and trimming. The sample data list 250,000 to 350,000 clones, and 80% to 85% of these were observed just once. The ten largest clones take up 15% to 19% of the sample.

The chain is assembled from TRBV5-1 and TRBJ1-1; 7 central bases correspond to TRBD1. Sequencing was carried out using peripheral blood. This clonotype was sampled from a person aged 65-85 years with COVID-19, enrolled during active disease. The sequence in DNA is TGCGCCAGCAGCTTGACTCCAGGGGGCACTGAAGCTTTCTTT. Its amino acids are CASSLTPGGTEAFF.